This T cell receptor beta chain was recovered during a study of PD-L1 blockade in urothelial cancer. Across the whole study: Atezolizumab (1,200 mg intravenously every 3 weeks) began around 2014 for patients.

Each PCR contained spiked-in synthetic TCR analog templates. Sequenced by immunoSEQ multiplex PCR; TCRdb stores in-frame clones only, minus some. The sample holds some 40,000 clones; approximately 80% are singletons and the top ten take roughly a tenth. This sample's time point: peripheral blood 6 weeks after treatment start. CDR3 length equals 15 residues. Per germline, CDR1 MDHEN and CDR2 SYDVKM. V was shortened by 1 base and J by 3 bases, with 11 bases between the two germline ends. This TCR was recovered from a man aged 40-49 years with urothelial cancer. This chain connects TRBV28 to TRBJ2-3, with TRBD2 as a possible D gene (6 bases). Sequencing was performed on PBMCs, taken around atezolizumab (anti-PD-L1) treatment. As DNA, the CDR3 is TGTGCCAGCAGTTTATCTGTAGGAGGGACAGATACGCAGTATTTT. It translates to CASSLSVGGTDTQYF. The complete variable domain, with remaining parts taken from reference TRBV28 and TRBJ2-3, reads DVKVTQSSRYLVKRTGEKVFLECVQDMDHENMFWYRQDPGLGLRLIYFSYDVKMKEKGDIPEGYSVSREKKERFSLILESASTNQTSMYLCASSLSVGGTDTQYFGPGTRLTVL.